The clone carrying this TCR beta chain was seen more than once but under ten times. Its antigen is still unknown. From germline, CDR1 is SNHLY and CDR2 FYNNEI. Trimming left V 5 bases short and J 10 bases short, with 23 bases between. The CDR3 spans 15 residues. TCRdb keeps only in-frame clones here, not all; method: immunoSEQ multiplex PCR. In the table there are around 600,000 clones, 90% to 95% of which are singletons. These data belong to a study of shared clonotypes between healthy human individuals. Whole-study findings and limits: The study found roughly 5% of naive CD4 clonotypes shared across several donors. Memory subsets had estimated richness that was generally smaller than that of naive subsets.

Positively selected for CCR7, the CD45RO-negative cells used as naive CD8 cells excluded terminally differentiated effector memory CD45RA+ cells. Donors, healthy HIV-negative adults, lacked recent acute infections or vaccinations. Sequencing was carried out using naive CD8+ T cells sorted from blood. V is TRBV2 and J is TRBJ1-1, with TRBD1 as a possible D gene (5 bases). The TCR was taken from a woman aged 25 to 39 in good health. The CDR3 nucleotides read TGTGCCAGCAGTAGAGCCGGGACCATTGAGGTGGGAGCTTTCTTT. Translated: CASSRAGTIEVGAFF.